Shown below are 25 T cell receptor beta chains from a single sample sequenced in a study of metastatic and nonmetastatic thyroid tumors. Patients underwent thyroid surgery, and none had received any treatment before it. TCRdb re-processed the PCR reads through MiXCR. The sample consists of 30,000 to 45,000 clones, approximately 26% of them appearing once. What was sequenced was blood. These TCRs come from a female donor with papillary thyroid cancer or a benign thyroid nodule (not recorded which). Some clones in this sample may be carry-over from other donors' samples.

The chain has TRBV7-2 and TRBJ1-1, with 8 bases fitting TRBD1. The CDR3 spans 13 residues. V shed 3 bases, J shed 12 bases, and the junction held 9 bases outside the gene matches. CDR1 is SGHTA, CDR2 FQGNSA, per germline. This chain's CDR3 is CASSLGTGRPSFF. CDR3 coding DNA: TGTGCCAGCAGCTTGGGGACAGGCCGGCCCTCTTTCTTT.

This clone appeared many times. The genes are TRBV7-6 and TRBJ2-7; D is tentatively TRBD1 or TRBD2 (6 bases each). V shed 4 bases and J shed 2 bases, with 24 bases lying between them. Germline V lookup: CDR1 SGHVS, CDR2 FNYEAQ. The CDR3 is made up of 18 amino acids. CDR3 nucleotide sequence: TGTGCCAGCAGCTCAGCGCCTGGGGGGCTAGTTATTACCTACGAGCAGTACTTC. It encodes CASSSAPGGLVITYEQYF.

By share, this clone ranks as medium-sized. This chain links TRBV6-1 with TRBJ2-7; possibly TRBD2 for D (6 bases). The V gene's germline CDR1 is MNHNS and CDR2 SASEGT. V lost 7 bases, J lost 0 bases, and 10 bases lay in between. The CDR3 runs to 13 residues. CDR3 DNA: TGTGCCAGCACCCCGACTAGCTCCTACGAGCAGTACTTC. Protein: CASTPTSSYEQYF.

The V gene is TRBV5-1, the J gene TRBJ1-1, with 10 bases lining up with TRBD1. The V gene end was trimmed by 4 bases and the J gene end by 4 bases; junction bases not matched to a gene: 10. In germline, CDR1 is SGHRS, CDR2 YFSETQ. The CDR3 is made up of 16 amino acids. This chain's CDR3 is CASSMRTGGLGTEAFF. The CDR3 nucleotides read TGCGCCAGCAGCATGCGGACAGGGGGGCTGGGCACTGAAGCTTTCTTT.

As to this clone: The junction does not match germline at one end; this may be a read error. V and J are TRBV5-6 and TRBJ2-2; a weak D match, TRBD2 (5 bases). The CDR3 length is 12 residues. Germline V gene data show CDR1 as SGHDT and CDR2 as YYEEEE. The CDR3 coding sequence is TGTGCCAGCAGCTTGTCCACCGGGGAGCTGTTCTTT. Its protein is CASSLSTGELFF. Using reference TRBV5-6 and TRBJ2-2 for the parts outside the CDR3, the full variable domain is DAGVTQSPTHLIKTRGQQVTLRCSPKSGHDTVSWYQQALGQGPQFIFQYYEEEERQRGNFPDRFSGHQFPNYSSELNVNALLLGDSALYLCASSLSTGELFFGEGSRLTVL.

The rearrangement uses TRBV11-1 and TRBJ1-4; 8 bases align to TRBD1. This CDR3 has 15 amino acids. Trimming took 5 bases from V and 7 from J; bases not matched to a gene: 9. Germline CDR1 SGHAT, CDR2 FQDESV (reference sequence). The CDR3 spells CASSLQAGGSEKLFF. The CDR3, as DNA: TGTGCCAGCAGCCTCCAGGCAGGGGGCAGTGAAAAACTGTTTTTT.

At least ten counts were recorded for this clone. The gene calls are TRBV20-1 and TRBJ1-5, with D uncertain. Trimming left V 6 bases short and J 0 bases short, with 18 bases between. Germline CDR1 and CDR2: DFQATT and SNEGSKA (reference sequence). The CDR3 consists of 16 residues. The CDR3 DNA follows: TGCAGTGCAGCGAGGGTTGACATCTTTAGCAATCAGCCCCAGCATTTT. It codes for CSAARVDIFSNQPQHF.

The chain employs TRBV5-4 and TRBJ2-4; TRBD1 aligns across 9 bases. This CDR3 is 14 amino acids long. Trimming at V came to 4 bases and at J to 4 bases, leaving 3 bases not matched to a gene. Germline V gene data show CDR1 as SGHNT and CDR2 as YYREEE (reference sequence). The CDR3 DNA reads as TGTGCCAGCAGCCGGGACAGGGAAAAAAACATTCAGTACTTC. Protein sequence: CASSRDREKNIQYF.

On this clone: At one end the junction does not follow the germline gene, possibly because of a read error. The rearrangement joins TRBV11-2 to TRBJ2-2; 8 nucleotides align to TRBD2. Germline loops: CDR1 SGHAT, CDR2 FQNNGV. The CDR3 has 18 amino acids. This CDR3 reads CAISLVPAGASVGGELFF. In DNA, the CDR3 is TGTGCCATCAGCTTAGTCCCAGCGGGGGCCTCAGTGGGCGGGGAGCTGTTTTTT.

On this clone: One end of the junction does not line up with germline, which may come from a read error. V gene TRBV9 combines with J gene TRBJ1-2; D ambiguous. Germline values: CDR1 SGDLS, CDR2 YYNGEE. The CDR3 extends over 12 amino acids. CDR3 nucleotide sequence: TGTTCCAGCAGCGCCCAGGTGTATTGCTACACCTTC. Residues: CSSSAQVYCYTF.

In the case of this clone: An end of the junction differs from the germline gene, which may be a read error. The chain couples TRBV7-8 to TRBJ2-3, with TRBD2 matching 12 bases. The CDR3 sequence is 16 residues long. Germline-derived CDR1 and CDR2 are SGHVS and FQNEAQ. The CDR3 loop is CASSWLAGGSTDTKYF. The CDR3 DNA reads TGTGCCAGCAGCTGGCTAGCGGGGGGGAGTACAGATACGAAGTATTTT.

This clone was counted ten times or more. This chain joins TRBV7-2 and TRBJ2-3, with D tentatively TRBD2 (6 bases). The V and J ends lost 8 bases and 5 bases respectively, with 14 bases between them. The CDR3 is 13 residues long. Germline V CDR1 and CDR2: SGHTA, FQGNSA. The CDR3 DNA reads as TGTGCCAGCTCTAATGCGGAGGGAGATACGCAGTATTTT. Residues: CASSNAEGDTQYF.

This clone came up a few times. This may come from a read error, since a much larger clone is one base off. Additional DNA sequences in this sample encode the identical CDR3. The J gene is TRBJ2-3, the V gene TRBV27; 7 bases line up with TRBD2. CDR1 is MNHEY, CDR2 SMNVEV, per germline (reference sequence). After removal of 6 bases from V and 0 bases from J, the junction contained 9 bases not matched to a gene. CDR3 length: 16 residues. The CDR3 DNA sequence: TGTGCCAGCAGACCCACTAGCGCATCTAGCACAGATACGCAGTATTTT. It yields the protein CASRPTSASSTDTQYF.

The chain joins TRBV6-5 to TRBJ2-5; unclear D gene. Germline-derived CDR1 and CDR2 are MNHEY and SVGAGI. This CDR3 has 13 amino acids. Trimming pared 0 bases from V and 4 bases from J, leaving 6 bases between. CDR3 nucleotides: TGTGCCAGCAGTTACTCTTGGTCAGAGACCCAGTACTTC. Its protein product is CASSYSWSETQYF.

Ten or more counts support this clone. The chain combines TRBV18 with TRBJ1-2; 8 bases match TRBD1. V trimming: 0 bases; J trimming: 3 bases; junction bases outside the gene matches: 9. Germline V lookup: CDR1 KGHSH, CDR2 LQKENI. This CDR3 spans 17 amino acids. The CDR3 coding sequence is TGTGCCAGCTCACCACCGGCCGGCAGGGGGCCCGACTATGGCTACACCTTC. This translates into CASSPPAGRGPDYGYTF.

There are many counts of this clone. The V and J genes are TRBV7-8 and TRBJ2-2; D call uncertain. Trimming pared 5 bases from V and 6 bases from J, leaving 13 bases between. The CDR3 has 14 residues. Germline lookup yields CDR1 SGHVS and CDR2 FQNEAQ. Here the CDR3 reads CASSLRAQSGELFF. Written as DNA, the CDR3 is TGTGCCAGCAGCCTTAGGGCCCAATCCGGGGAGCTGTTTTTT.

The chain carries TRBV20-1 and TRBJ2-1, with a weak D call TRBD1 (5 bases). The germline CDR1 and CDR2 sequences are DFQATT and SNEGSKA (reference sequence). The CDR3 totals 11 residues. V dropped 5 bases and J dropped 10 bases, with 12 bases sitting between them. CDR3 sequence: CSARRQGEQFF. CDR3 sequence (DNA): TGCAGTGCTCGAAGGCAGGGCGAGCAGTTCTTC.

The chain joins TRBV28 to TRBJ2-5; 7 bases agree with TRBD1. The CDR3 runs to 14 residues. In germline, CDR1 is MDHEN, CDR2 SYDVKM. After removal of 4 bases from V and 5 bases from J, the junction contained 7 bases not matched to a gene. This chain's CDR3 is CASSSRGRGETQYF. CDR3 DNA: TGTGCCAGCAGTTCCCGGGGCAGGGGGGAGACCCAGTACTTC. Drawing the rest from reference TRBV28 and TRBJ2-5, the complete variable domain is DVKVTQSSRYLVKRTGEKVFLECVQDMDHENMFWYRQDPGLGLRLIYFSYDVKMKEKGDIPEGYSVSREKKERFSLILESASTNQTSMYLCASSSRGRGETQYFGPGTRLLVL.

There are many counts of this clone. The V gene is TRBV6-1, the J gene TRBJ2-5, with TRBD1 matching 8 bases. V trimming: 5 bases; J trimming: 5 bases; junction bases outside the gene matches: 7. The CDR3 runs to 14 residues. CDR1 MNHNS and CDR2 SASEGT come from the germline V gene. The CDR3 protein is CASSSGQGRETQYF. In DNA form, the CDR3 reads TGTGCCAGCAGTTCAGGACAGGGAAGGGAGACCCAGTACTTC.

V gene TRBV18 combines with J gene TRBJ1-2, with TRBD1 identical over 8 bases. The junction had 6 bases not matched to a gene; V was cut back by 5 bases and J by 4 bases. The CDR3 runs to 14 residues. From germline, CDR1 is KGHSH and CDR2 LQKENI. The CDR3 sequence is CASSADRVGYGYTF. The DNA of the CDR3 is TGTGCCAGCTCAGCGGACAGGGTTGGCTATGGCTACACCTTC.

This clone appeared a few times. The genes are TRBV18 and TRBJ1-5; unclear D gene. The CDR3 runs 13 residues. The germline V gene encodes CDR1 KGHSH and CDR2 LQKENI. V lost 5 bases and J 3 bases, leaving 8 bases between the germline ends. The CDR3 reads CASSERTNQPQHF. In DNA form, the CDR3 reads TGTGCCAGCTCAGAACGGACCAATCAGCCCCAGCATTTT. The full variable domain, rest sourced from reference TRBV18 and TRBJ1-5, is NAGVMQNPRHLVRRRGQEARLRCSPMKGHSHVYWYRQLPEEGLKFMVYLQKENIIDESGMPKERFSAEFPKEGPSILRIQQVVRGDSAAYFCASSERTNQPQHFGDGTRLSIL.

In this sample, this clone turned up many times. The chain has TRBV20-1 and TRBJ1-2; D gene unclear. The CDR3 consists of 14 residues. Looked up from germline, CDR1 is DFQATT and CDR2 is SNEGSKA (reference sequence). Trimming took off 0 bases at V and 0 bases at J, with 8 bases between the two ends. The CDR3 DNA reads TGCAGTGCTAGAGATTCCACAGCTAACTATGGCTACACCTTC. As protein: CSARDSTANYGYTF.

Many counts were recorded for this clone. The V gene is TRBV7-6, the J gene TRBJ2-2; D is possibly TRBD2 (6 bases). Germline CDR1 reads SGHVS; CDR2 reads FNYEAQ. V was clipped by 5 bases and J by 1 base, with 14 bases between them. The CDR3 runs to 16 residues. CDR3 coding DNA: TGTGCCAGCAGCAGCGAGCCAGCGGGGAACACCGGGGAGCTGTTTTTT. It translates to CASSSEPAGNTGELFF. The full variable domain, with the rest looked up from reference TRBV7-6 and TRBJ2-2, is GAGVSQSPRYKVTKRGQDVALRCDPISGHVSLYWYRQALGQGPEFLTYFNYEAQQDKSGLPNDRFSAERPEGSISTLTIQRTEQRDSAMYRCASSSEPAGNTGELFFGEGSRLTVL.

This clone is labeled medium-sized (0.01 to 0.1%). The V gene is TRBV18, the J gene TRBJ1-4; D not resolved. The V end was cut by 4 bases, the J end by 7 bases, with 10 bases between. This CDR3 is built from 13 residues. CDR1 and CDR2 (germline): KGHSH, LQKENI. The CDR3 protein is CASSRESGEKLFF. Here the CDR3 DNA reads TGTGCCAGCTCACGGGAAAGCGGTGAAAAACTGTTTTTT. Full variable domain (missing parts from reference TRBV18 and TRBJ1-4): NAGVMQNPRHLVRRRGQEARLRCSPMKGHSHVYWYRQLPEEGLKFMVYLQKENIIDESGMPKERFSAEFPKEGPSILRIQQVVRGDSAAYFCASSRESGEKLFFGSGTQLSVL.

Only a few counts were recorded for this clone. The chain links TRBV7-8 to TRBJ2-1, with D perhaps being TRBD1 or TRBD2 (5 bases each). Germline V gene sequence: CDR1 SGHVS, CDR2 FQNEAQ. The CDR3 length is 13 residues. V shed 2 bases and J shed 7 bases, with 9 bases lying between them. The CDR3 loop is CASSLRGRNEQFF. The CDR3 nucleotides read TGTGCCAGCAGCTTACGGGGCCGGAATGAGCAGTTCTTC. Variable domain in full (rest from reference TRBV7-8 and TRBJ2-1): GAGVSQSPRYKVAKRGQDVALRCDPISGHVSLFWYQQALGQGPEFLTYFQNEAQLDKSGLPSDRFFAERPEGSVSTLKIQRTQQEDSAVYLCASSLRGRNEQFFGPGTRLTVL.